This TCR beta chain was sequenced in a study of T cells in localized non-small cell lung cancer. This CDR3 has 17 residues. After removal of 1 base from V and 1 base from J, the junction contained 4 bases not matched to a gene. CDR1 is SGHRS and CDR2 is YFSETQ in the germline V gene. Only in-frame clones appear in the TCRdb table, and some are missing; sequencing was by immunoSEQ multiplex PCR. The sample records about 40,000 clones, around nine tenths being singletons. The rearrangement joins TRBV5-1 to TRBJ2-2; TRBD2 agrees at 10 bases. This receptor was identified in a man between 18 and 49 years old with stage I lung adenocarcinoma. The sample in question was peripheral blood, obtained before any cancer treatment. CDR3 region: CASSLTPSGGNTGELFF. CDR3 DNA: TGCGCCAGCAGCTTGACTCCTAGCGGGGGGAACACCGGGGAGCTGTTTTTT.